This TCR beta chain was obtained from a study of blood T cell repertoires in COVID-19. On the study more broadly: There were acute and convalescent COVID-19 samples, and they came from the United States, Italy and Spain.

Participants reported their clinical history, and cohort assignment relied on those reports. The CDR3 is 14 residues long. The V gene lost 6 bases and the J gene lost 4 bases, with 15 bases spanning the gap. Germline assignment: CDR1 MDHEN and CDR2 SYDVKM. Clones were sequenced by immunoSEQ multiplex PCR, and TCRdb holds only the in-frame ones, with some missing. The sample consists of a few hundred thousand clones, about 86% of them appearing once. The TCR originated in a woman in her thirties or forties with acute COVID-19. This rearrangement joins TRBV28 to TRBJ1-1; tentatively, D is TRBD1 (5 bases). The specimen sequenced was PBMCs or T cells enriched from blood (not recorded which). In nucleotides, the CDR3 is TGTGCCAGCAGATCCGGACAAACCGGCACTGAAGCTTTCTTT. It specifies CASRSGQTGTEAFF.